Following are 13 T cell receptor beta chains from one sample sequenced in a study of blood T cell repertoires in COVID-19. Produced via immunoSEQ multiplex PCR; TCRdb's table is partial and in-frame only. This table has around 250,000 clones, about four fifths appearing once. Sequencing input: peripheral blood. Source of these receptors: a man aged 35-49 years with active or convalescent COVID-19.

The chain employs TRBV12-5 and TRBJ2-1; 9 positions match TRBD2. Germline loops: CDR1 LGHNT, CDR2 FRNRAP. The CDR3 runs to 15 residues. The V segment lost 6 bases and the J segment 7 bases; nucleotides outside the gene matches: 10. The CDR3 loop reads CASGLSGGARNEQFF. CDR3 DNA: TGTGCTAGTGGCCTTAGCGGGGGCGCTAGGAATGAGCAGTTCTTC. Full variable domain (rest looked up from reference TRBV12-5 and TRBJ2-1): DARVTQTPRHKVTEMGQEVTMRCQPILGHNTVFWYRQTMMQGLELLAYFRNRAPLDDSGMPKDRFSAEMPDATLATLKIQPSEPRDSAVYFCASGLSGGARNEQFFGPGTRLTVL.

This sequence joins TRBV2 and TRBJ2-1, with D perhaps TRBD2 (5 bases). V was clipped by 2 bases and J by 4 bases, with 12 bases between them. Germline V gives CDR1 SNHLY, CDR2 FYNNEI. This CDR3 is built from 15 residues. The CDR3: CASSEWTDLYNEQFF. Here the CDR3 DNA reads TGTGCCAGCAGTGAATGGACTGACTTATACAATGAGCAGTTCTTC.

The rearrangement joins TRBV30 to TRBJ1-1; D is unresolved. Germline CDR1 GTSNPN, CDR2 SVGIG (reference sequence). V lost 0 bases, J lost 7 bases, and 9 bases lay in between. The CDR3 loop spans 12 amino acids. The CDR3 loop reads CAWSVQRDEAFF. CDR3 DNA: TGTGCCTGGAGTGTACAGAGGGATGAAGCTTTCTTT.

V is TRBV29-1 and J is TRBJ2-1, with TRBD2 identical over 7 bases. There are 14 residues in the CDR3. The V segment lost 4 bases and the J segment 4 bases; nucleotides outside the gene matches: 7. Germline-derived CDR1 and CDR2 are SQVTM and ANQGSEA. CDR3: CSVVPGGWYNEQFF. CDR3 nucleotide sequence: TGCAGCGTTGTACCGGGAGGATGGTACAATGAGCAGTTCTTC.

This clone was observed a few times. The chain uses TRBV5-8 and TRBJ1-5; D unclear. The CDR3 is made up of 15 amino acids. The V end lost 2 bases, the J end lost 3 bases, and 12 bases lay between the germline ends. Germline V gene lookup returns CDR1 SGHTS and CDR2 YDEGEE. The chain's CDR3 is CASSFSPPFNQPQHF. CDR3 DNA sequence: TGTGCCAGCAGCTTTTCCCCCCCGTTCAATCAGCCCCAGCATTTT.

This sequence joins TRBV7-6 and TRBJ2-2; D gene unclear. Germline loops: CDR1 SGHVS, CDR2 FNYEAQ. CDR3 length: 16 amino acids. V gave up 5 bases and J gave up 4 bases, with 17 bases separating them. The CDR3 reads CASSPRESTVTGELFF. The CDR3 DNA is TGTGCCAGCAGCCCGCGTGAGTCTACAGTCACCGGGGAGCTGTTTTTT.

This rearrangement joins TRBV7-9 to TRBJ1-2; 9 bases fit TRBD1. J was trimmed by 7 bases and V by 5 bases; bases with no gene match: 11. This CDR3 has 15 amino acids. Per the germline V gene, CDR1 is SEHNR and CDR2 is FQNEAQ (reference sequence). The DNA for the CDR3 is TGTGCCAGCAGCACCCAGACAGGGGGAGTCGGTGGCTACACCTTC. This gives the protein CASSTQTGGVGGYTF.

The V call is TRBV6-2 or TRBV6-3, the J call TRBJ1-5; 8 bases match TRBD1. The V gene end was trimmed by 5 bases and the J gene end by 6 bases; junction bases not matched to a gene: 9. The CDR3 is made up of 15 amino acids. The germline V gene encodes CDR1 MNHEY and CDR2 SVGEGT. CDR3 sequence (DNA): TGTGCCAGCAGTCCGGACAGGGTGGGGTCTCAGCCCCAGCATTTT. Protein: CASSPDRVGSQPQHF.

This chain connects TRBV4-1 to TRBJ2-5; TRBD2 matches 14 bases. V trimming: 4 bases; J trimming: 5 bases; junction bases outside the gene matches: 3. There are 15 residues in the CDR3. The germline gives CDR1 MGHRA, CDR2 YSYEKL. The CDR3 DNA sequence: TGCGCCAGCAGCCGACTAGCGGGGGGGCAGGAGACCCAGTACTTC. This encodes CASSRLAGGQETQYF.

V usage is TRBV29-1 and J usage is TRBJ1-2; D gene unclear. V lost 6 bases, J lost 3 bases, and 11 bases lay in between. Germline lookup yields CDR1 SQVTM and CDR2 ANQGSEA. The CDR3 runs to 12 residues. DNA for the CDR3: TGCAGCGTAGAAACAGACGACTATGGCTACACCTTC. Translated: CSVETDDYGYTF.

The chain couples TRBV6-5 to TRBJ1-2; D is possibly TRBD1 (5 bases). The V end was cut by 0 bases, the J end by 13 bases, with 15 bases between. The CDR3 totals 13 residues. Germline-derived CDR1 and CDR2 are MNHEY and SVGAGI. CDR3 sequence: CASSYSWGGSGTF. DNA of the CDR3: TGTGCCAGCAGTTACTCGTGGGGGGGATCGGGCACCTTC.

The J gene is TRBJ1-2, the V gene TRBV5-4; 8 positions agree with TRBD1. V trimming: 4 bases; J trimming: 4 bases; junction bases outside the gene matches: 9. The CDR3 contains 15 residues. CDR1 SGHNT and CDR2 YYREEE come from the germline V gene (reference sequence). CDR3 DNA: TGTGCCAGCAGCCAGCGACAGGGGAAAGGCTATGGCTACACCTTC. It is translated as CASSQRQGKGYGYTF.

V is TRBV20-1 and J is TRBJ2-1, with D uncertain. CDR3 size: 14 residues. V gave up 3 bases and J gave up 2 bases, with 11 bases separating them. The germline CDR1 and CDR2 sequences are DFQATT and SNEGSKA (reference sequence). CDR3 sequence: CSASGVQAYNEQFF. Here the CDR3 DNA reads TGCAGTGCTAGTGGGGTCCAGGCCTACAATGAGCAGTTCTTC.